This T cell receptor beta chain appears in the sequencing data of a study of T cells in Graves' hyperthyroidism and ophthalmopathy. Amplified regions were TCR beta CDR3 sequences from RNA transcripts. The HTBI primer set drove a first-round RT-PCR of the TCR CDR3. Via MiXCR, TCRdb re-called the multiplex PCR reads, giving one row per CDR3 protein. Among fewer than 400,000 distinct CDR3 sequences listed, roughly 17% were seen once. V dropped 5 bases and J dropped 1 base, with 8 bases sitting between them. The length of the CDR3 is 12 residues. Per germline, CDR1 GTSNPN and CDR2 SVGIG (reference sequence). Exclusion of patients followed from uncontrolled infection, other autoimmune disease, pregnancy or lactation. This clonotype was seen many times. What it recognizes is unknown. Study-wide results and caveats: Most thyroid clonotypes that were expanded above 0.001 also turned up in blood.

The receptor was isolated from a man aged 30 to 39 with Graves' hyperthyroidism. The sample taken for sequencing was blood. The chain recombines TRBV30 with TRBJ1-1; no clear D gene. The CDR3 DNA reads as TGTGCCTGGGCTTTCGGGAACACTGAAGCTTTCTTT. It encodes CAWAFGNTEAFF.